The next 9 T cell receptor beta chains were all read from a single sample in a study of identical twins' blood T cells. MiXCR, run by TCRdb on the 5' RACE reads, gives a single entry per CDR3 protein. This table has fewer than 450,000 distinct CDR3 sequences, under 30% appearing once. Sequencing used PBMCs. The source of these receptors is a woman aged 18 to 55 in good health.

The table lists this clonotype with a few counts. The chain uses TRBV5-8 and TRBJ1-1; D call uncertain. Germline V gives CDR1 SGHTS, CDR2 YDEGEE. This CDR3 region has 14 residues. Trimming cost V 2 bases and J 0 bases, with 8 bases left between them. The CDR3 coding sequence is TGTGCCAGCAGCTTCATTAACATGAACACTGAAGCTTTCTTT. Translating gives CASSFINMNTEAFF. Full variable domain (outside the CDR3, taken from reference TRBV5-8 and TRBJ1-1): EAGVTQSPTHLIKTRGQQATLRCSPISGHTSVYWYQQALGLGLQFLLWYDEGEERNRGNFPPRFSGRQFPNYSSELNVNALELEDSALYLCASSFINMNTEAFFGQGTRLTVV.

This clonotype came up a few times. This chain joins TRBV12-3 or TRBV12-4 and TRBJ2-2; 9 bases align to TRBD2. The V gene end was trimmed by 6 bases and the J gene end by 5 bases; junction bases not matched to a gene: 7. There are 15 residues in the CDR3. The CDR3 DNA reads as TGTGCCAGCAGCACGGGACTAGCAGTTACCGGGGAGCTGTTTTTT. Its translation is CASSTGLAVTGELFF.

In its sample, this clonotype was seen once. Compared with germline, one end of the junction differs, possibly owing to a read error. The V and J genes are TRBV3-1 and TRBJ1-2; no clear D gene. The germline gives CDR1 LGHDT, CDR2 YNNKEL (reference sequence). The CDR3 consists of 11 residues. CDR3 region: CSSSSFHGYTF. Written as DNA, the CDR3 is TGTTCCAGCAGCTCTTTTCACGGCTACACCTTC.

This clonotype was observed once. J is TRBJ2-2 and V is TRBV20-1; D is unresolved. The ends were cut back, 0 bases at V and 0 bases at J, with 8 bases in the middle. The CDR3 has 15 amino acids. Germline V gene sequence: CDR1 DFQATT, CDR2 SNEGSKA (reference sequence). The CDR3 reads CSARELGANTGELFF. CDR3 sequence (DNA): TGCAGTGCTAGAGAGCTTGGCGCGAACACCGGGGAGCTGTTTTTT.

This chain uses TRBV4-2 with TRBJ1-2; D might be TRBD1 (5 bases). Trimming cost V 0 bases and J 7 bases, with 9 bases left between them. Germline loops: CDR1 LGHNA, CDR2 YNFKEQ. This CDR3 has 13 residues. CDR3 protein: CASSQEGTGGYTF. CDR3 nucleotides: TGTGCCAGCAGCCAAGAAGGGACCGGTGGCTACACCTTC.

This clonotype was found many times. V and J are TRBV14 and TRBJ2-2; unclear D gene. This CDR3 contains 16 residues. V was cut by 1 base and J by 3 bases, with 12 bases left in between. Germline assignment: CDR1 SGHDN and CDR2 FVKESK. DNA for the CDR3: TGTGCCAGCAGCCAAGGACGACGCTCTTACACCGGGGAGCTGTTTTTT. It yields the protein CASSQGRRSYTGELFF.

By sample share, this clonotype is medium-sized. CDR3 nucleotides: TGCGCCAGCAGCCAAGTTGCAGGGAATTCCCTCGAGCAGTACTTC. Translated: CASSQVAGNSLEQYF. This chain joins TRBV4-3 and TRBJ2-7; D possibly corresponds to TRBD1 (5 bases). From germline, CDR1 is LGHNA and CDR2 YSLEER. The CDR3 is made up of 15 amino acids. Trimming pared 1 base from V and 6 bases from J, leaving 16 bases between.

On this clonotype itself: This may arise from a read error, as a much more abundant clone is one base away. This rearrangement joins TRBV6-4 to TRBJ2-3; 9 positions agree with TRBD1. The CDR3 consists of 14 residues. Per germline, CDR1 MRHNA and CDR2 SNTAGT. After removal of 2 bases from V and 4 bases from J, the junction contained 1 base not matched to a gene. The CDR3 loop reads CASSDRTGADTQYF. CDR3 nucleotides: TGTGCCAGCAGTGACAGGACAGGGGCAGATACGCAGTATTTT.

This clonotype was counted between two and nine times. This sequence joins TRBV20-1 and TRBJ1-2; D remains unclear. CDR1 and CDR2 from the germline V gene are DFQATT and SNEGSKA (reference sequence). V was pared by 7 bases and J by 4 bases, with 13 bases between. The CDR3 is 12 amino acids. The CDR3 region is CSVAGRTYGYTF. DNA of the CDR3: TGCAGTGTGGCAGGAAGGACCTATGGCTACACCTTC.